The present T cell receptor beta chain was sequenced within a study of blood T cell repertoires in COVID-19. Study at large: The United States, Italy and Spain were the sources of the acute and convalescent COVID-19 samples.

This CDR3 spans 12 amino acids. The V end lost 1 base, the J end lost 9 bases, and 6 bases lay between the germline ends. Germline-derived CDR1 and CDR2 are LNHDA and SQIVND (reference sequence). Authors' data handling: By means of reference gene primer amplification, nucleated cell counts were estimated. The repertoire was sequenced with immunoSEQ multiplex PCR; TCRdb's copy has only in-frame clones and lacks some. V and J calls and clone size are copied from that table; D and trimming were computed from the DNA. The sample yields hundreds of thousands of clones, around four fifths seen once. The J gene is TRBJ2-2, the V gene TRBV19; no firm D call. This clonotype originated in a woman in her 70s with active or convalescent COVID-19. The specimen sequenced was peripheral blood. CDR3 loop: CASSIVRRELFF. The CDR3 DNA sequence: TGTGCCAGTAGTATAGTCAGGAGGGAGCTGTTTTTT.